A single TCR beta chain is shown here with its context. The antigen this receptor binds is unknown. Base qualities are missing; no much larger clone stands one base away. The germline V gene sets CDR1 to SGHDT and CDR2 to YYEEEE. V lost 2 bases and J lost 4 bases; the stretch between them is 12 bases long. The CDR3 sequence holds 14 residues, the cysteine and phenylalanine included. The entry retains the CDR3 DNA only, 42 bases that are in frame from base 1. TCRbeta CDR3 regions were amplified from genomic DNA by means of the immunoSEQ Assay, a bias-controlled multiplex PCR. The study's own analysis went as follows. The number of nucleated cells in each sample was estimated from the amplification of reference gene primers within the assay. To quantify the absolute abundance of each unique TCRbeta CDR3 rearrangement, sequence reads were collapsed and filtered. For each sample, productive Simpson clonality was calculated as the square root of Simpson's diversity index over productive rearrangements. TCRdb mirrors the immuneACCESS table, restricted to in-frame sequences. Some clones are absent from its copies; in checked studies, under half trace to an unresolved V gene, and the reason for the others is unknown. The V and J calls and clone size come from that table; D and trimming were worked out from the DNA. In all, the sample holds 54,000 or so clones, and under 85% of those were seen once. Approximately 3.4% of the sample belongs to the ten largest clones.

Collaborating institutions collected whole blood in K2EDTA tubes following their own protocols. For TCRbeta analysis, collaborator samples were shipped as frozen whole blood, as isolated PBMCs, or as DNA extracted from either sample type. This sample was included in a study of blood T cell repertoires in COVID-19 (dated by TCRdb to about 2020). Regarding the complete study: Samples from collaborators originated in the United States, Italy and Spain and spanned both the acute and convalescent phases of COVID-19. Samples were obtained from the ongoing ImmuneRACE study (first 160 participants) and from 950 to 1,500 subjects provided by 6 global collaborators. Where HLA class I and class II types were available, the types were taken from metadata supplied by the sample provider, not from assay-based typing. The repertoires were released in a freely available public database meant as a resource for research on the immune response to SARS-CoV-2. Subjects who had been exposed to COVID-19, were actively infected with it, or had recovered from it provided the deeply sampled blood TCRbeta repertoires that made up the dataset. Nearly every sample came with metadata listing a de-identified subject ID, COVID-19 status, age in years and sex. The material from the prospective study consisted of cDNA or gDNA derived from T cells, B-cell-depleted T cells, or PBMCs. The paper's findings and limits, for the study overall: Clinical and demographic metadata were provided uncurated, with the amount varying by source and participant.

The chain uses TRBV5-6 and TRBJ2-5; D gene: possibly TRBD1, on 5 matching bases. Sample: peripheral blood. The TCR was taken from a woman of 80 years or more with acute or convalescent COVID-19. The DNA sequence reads TGTGCCAGCAGCTTCTGGGAAGGGGTAGAGACCCAGTACTTC. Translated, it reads CASSFWEGVETQYF. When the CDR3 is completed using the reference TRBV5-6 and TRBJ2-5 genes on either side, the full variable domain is DAGVTQSPTHLIKTRGQQVTLRCSPKSGHDTVSWYQQALGQGPQFIFQYYEEEERQRGNFPDRFSGHQFPNYSSELNVNALLLGDSALYLCASSFWEGVETQYFGPGTRLLVL.